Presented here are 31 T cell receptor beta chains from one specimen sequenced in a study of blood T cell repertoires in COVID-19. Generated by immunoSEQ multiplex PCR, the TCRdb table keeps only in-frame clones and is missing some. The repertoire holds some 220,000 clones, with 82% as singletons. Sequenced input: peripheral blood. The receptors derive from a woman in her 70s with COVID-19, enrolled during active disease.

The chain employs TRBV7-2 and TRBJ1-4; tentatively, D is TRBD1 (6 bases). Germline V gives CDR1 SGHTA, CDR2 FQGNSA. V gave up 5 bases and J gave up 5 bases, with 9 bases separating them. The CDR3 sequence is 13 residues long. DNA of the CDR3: TGTGCCAGCAGCCCAACAGGGAATGAAAAACTGTTTTTT. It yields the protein CASSPTGNEKLFF.

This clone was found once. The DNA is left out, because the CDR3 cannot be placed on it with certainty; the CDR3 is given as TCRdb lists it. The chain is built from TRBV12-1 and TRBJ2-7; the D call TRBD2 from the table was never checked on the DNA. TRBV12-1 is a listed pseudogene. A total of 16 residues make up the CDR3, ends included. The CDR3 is CASSFAEGTSSYEQYF.

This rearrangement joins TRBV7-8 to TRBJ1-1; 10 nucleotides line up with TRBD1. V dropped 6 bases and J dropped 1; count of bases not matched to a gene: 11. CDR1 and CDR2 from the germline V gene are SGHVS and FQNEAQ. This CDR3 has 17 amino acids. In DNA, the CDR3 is TGTGCCAGCAGGCTGATTGGGACAGGGGCCAAGAACACTGAAGCTTTCTTT. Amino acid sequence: CASRLIGTGAKNTEAFF.

The CDR3 region has the DNA TGTGCCAGCAGTATCGGACAGCTACGGGAGACCCAGTACTTC. This gives the protein CASSIGQLRETQYF. The chain is built from TRBV6-2 or TRBV6-3 and TRBJ2-5; D is perhaps TRBD1 (6 bases). Germline CDR1 MNHEY, CDR2 SVGEGT. The CDR3 is made up of 14 amino acids. Trimming pared 5 bases from V and 5 bases from J, leaving 15 bases between.

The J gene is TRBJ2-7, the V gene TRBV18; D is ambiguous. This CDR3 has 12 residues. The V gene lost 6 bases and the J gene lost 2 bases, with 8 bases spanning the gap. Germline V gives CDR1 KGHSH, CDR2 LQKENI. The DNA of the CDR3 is TGTGCCAGCTCTACGGGTCCCTACGAGCAGTACTTC. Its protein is CASSTGPYEQYF.

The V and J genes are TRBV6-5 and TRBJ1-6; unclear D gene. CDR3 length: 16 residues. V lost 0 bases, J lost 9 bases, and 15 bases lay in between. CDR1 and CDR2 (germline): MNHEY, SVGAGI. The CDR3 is CASSYSGGGTTSPLHF. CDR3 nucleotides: TGTGCCAGCAGTTACTCGGGCGGAGGAACGACTTCACCCCTCCACTTT.

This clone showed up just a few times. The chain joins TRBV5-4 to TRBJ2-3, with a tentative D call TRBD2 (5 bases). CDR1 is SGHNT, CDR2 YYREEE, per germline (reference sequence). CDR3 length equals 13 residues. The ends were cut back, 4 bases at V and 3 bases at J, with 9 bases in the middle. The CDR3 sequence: CASSIASTDTQYF. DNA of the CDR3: TGTGCCAGCAGCATAGCGAGTACAGATACGCAGTATTTT.

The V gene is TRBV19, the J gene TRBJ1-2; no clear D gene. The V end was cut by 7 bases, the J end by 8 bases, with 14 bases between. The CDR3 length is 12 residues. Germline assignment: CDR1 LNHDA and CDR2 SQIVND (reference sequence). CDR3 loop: CASNPGSFGYTF. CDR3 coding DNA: TGTGCCAGTAATCCGGGGTCATTCGGCTACACCTTC.

The CDR3 loop is CASGVGGAFQPQHF. The CDR3 DNA reads TGTGCCAGCGGCGTGGGGGGGGCCTTTCAGCCCCAGCATTTT. The rearrangement uses TRBV28 and TRBJ1-5, with D tentatively TRBD1 (6 bases). This CDR3 is built from 14 residues. The germline gives CDR1 MDHEN, CDR2 SYDVKM. V was pared by 8 bases and J by 6 bases, with 17 bases between. The full variable domain, its missing parts supplied by reference TRBV28 and TRBJ1-5, is DVKVTQSSRYLVKRTGEKVFLECVQDMDHENMFWYRQDPGLGLRLIYFSYDVKMKEKGDIPEGYSVSREKKERFSLILESASTNQTSMYLCASGVGGAFQPQHFGDGTRLSIL.

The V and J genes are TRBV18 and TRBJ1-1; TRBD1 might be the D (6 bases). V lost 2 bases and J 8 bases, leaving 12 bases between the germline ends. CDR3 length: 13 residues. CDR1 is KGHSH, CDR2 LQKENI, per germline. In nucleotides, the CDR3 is TGTGCCAGCTCACCAGGGACACTTCGAGAAGCTTTCTTT. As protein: CASSPGTLREAFF.

The CDR3 DNA is TGTGCCAGCATTCTAGGAGCGAACACCGGGGAGCTGTTTTTT. This sequence encodes CASILGANTGELFF. V usage is TRBV7-9 and J usage is TRBJ2-2; no clear D. V lost 7 bases and J 0 bases, leaving 9 bases between the germline ends. Germline lookup yields CDR1 SEHNR and CDR2 FQNEAQ (reference sequence). The CDR3 consists of 14 residues.

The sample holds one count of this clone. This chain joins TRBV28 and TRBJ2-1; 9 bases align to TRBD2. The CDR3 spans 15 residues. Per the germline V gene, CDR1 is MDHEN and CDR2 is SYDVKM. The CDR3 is CAASGSGSGYNEQFF. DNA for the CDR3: TGTGCTGCTTCCGGTAGCGGGAGTGGGTACAATGAGCAGTTCTTC.

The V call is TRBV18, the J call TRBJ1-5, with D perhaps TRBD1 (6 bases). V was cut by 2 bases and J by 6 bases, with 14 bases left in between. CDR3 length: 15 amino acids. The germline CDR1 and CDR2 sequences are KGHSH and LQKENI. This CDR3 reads CASSPVSGDGQPQHF. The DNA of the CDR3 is TGTGCCAGCTCACCAGTATCAGGGGACGGTCAGCCCCAGCATTTT.

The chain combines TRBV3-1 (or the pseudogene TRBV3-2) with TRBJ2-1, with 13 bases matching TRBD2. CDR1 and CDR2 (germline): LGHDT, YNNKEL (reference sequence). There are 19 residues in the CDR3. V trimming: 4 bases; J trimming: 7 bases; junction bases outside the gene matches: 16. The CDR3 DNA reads TGTGCCAGCAGCCGTGTTTTTGAGCGGGGACTAGCGGGAAGTAATGAGCAGTTCTTC. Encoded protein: CASSRVFERGLAGSNEQFF.

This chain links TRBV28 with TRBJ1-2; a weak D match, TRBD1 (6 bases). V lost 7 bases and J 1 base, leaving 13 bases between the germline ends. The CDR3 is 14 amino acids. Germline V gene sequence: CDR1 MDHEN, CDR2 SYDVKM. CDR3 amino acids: CASTGSGVNYGYTF. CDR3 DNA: TGTGCCAGCACCGGGTCAGGGGTTAACTATGGCTACACCTTC.

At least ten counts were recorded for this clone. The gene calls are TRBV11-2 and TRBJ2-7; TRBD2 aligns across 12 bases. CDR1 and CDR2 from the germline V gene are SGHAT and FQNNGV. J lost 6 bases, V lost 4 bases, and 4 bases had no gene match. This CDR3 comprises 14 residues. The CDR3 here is CASSSLAGGLEQYF. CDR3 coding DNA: TGTGCCAGCAGCTCGCTAGCGGGAGGGCTCGAGCAGTACTTC.

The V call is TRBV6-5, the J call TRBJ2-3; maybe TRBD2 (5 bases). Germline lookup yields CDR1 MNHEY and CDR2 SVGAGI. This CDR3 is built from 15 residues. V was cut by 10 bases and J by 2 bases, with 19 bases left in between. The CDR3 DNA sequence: TGTGCCATCTGGCGGGCGCAGACTGTCACAGATACGCAGTATTTT. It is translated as CAIWRAQTVTDTQYF.

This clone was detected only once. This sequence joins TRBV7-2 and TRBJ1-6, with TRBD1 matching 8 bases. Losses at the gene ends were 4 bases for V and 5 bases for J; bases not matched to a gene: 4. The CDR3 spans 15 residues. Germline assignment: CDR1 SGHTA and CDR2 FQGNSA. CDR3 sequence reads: CASSYGTGDNSPLHF. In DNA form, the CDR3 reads TGTGCCAGCAGCTATGGGACAGGCGATAATTCACCCCTCCACTTT.

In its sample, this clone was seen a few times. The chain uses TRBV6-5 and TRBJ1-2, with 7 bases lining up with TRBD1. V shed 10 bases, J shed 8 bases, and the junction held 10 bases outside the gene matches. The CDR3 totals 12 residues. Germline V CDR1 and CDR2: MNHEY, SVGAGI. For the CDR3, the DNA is TGTGCCATCTCGACAGGGAGTTGGGGCTACACCTTC. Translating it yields CAISTGSWGYTF.

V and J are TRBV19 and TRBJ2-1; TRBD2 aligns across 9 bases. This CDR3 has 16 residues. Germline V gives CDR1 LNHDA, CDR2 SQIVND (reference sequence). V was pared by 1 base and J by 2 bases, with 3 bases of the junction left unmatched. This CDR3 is CASSIGGTSTYNEQFF. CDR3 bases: TGTGCCAGTAGTATAGGAGGGACTAGCACCTACAATGAGCAGTTCTTC.

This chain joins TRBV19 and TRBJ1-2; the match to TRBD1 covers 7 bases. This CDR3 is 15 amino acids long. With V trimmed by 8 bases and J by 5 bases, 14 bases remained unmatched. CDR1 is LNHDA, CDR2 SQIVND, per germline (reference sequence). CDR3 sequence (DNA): TGTGCCAGTCGACTTCAAGGGGGCGAACTTTATGGCTACACCTTC. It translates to CASRLQGGELYGYTF.

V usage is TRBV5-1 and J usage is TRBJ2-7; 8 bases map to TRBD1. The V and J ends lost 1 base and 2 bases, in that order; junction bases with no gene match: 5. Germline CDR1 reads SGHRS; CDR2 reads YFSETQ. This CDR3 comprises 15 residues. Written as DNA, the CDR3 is TGCGCCAGCAGCTTGTCCGGGACAGGAACCTACGAGCAGTACTTC. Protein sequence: CASSLSGTGTYEQYF.

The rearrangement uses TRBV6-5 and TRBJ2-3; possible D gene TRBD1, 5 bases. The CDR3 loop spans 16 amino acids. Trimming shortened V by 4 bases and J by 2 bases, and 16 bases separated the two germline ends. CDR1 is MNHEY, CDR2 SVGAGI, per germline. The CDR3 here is CASSFTPWGNTDTQYF. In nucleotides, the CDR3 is TGTGCCAGCAGTTTCACCCCCTGGGGCAACACAGATACGCAGTATTTT.

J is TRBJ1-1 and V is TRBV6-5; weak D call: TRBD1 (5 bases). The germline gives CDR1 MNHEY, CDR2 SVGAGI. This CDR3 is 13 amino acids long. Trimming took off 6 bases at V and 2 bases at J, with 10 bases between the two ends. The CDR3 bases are TGTGCCAGCAGAAGACAGAGCAACACTGAAGCTTTCTTT. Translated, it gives CASRRQSNTEAFF.

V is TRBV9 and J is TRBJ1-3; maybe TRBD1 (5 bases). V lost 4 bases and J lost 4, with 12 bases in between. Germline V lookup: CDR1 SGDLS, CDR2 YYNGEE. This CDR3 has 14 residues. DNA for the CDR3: TGTGCCAGCAGCCTAGGGGCACAGGGAAACACCATATATTTT. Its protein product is CASSLGAQGNTIYF.

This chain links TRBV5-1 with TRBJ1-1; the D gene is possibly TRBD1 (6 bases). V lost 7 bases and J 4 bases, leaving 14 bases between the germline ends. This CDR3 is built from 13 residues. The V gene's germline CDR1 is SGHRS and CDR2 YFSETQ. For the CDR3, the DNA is TGCGCCAGCCGAAACAGGGTCGGCACTGAAGCTTTCTTT. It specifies CASRNRVGTEAFF.

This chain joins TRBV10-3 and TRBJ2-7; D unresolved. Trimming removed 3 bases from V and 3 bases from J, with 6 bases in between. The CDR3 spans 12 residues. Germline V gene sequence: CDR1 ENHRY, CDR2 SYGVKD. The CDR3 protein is CAISDAGYEQYF. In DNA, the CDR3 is TGTGCCATCAGTGACGCAGGCTACGAGCAGTACTTC.

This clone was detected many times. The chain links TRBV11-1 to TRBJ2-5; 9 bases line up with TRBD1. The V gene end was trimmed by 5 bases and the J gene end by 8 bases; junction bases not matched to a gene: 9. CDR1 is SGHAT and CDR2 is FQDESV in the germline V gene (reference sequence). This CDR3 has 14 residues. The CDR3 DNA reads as TGTGCCAGCAGCCACCGGGACAGGGTAACAACCCAGTACTTC. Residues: CASSHRDRVTTQYF.

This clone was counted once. In DNA, the CDR3 is TGTGCCAGCAGTGAAAGGGGGAAAAACATTCAGTACTTC. Its protein product is CASSERGKNIQYF. The rearrangement links TRBV2 to TRBJ2-4; tentative D call: TRBD1 (6 bases). CDR1 and CDR2 from the germline V gene are SNHLY and FYNNEI. The CDR3 has 13 residues. V gave up 2 bases and J gave up 4 bases, with 6 bases separating them.

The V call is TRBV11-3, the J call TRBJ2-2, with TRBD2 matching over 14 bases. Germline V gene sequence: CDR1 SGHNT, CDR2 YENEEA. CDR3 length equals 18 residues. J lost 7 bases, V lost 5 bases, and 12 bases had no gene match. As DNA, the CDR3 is TGTGCCAGCAGCCCAATGGGACTAGCGGGAGATGGAGGCGGGGAGCTGTTTTTT. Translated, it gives CASSPMGLAGDGGGELFF.

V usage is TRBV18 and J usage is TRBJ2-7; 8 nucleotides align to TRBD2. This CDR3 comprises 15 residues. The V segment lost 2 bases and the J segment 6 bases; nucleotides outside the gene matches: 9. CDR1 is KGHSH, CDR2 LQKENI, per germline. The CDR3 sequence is CASSPTTAGVGEQYF. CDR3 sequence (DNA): TGTGCCAGCTCACCAACCACAGCGGGAGTTGGCGAGCAGTACTTC.